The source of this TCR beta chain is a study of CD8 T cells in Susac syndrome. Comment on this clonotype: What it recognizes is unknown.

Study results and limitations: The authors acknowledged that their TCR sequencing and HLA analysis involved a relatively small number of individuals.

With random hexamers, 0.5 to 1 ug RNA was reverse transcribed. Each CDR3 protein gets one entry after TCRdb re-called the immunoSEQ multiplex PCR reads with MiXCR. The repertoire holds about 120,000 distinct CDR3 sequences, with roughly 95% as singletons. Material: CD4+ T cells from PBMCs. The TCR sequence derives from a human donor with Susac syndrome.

The DNA of the CDR3 is TGTGCCAGCAGGTTTGACAGGGGGAACTATGGCTACACCTTC. Translated: CASRFDRGNYGYTF. The chain couples TRBV6-2 or TRBV6-3 to TRBJ1-2; 9 nucleotides line up with TRBD1. This CDR3 has 14 residues. The V gene end was trimmed by 6 bases and the J gene end by 2 bases; junction bases not matched to a gene: 4. In germline, CDR1 is MNHEY, CDR2 SVGEGT.